This T cell receptor beta chain was retrieved from a study of PD-1 blockade in classical Hodgkin lymphoma. Findings and limits, study-wide: Significant TCR diversity gains by C4D1 occurred in CD4+ but not CD8+ cells. Diversity similar to that of newly diagnosed patients was seen at baseline in complete responders. Excluded were patients who started nivolumab under 1 year after ASCT, a group that had lower diversity.

Produced via immunoSEQ multiplex PCR; TCRdb's table is partial and in-frame only. The table shows fewer than 45,000 clones, with roughly nine tenths occurring only once. CDR1 and CDR2 from the germline V gene are SGHNT and YYREEE (reference sequence). The CDR3 consists of 18 residues. Trimming removed 5 bases at V and 5 bases at J, with 27 bases between. As for this clone: Its antigen remains unidentified.

All the patients suffered relapse after autologous stem cell transplantation, and brentuximab vedotin exposure differed. The sequence was collected from a human donor with classical Hodgkin lymphoma. The gene calls are TRBV5-4 and TRBJ2-3; D is possibly TRBD2 (5 bases). The starting material was peripheral blood mononuclear cells (PBMCs), obtained before the second cycle of nivolumab. CDR3 in DNA: TGTGCCAGCAGTAGAGGGTCGGTCGTGGAATGGAAGGAAGATACGCAGTATTTT. Residues: CASSRGSVVEWKEDTQYF.